Listed below are T cell receptor beta chains from one sample, sequenced in a study of CD8 T cells in ankylosing spondylitis. TCRdb called the 5' RACE reads again in MiXCR, with one record for every CDR3 protein. The data hold around 140,000 distinct CDR3 sequences, with 11% observed a single time. Material: blood, either unsorted or a sorted T cell fraction (not recorded which). These receptors all come from a female donor with ankylosing spondylitis or in good health (not recorded which). Both conserved end residues are part of each CDR3. Fields, in order: J gene, CDR3 length, V gene, clone size, D gene, CDR3 protein, CDR3 DNA. The D gene is left open where the match is weak. The size of a clone is reported for some rows only, either as once, few or many, or as a class for expanded clones.

TRBJ1-2 | 15 | TRBV7-8 | many | TRBD1 | CASSFRQGGSRGYTF | TGTGCCAGCAGCTTTCGGCAGGGGGGATCTCGTGGCTACACCTTC
TRBJ1-5 | 15 | TRBV24-1 | many | . | CATSDRQSGNQPQHF | TGTGCCACCAGTGACCGACAGTCTGGCAATCAGCCCCAGCATTTT
TRBJ2-3 | 14 | TRBV20-1 | few | TRBD2 | CSAPLAGGADTQYF | TGCAGTGCTCCCCTAGCGGGGGGCGCAGATACGCAGTATTTT
TRBJ2-7 | 16 | TRBV12-3/TRBV12-4 | many | . | CASSPQGSRFYHEQYF | TGTGCCAGCAGTCCCCAGGGGTCCCGCTTTTACCACGAGCAGTACTTC
TRBJ2-1 | 15 | TRBV5-1 | many | TRBD2 | CASSRSGRSYNEQFF | TGCGCCAGCAGCCGAAGCGGGAGATCCTACAATGAGCAGTTCTTC
TRBJ2-7 | 13 | TRBV3-1 | few | . | CASSQLSSYEQYF | TGTGCCAGCAGCCAATTAAGCTCCTACGAGCAGTACTTC
TRBJ2-2 | 15 | TRBV29-1 | many | . | CSVEIPGIATGELFF | TGCAGCGTTGAAATACCGGGTATTGCCACCGGGGAGCTGTTTTTT
TRBJ2-1 | 13 | TRBV7-8 | few | . | CASSLVAGNEQFF | TGTGCCAGCAGCTTAGTTGCCGGCAATGAGCAGTTCTTC
TRBJ1-1 | 10 | TRBV28 | many | . | CASAAGEAFF | TGTGCCAGCGCCGCAGGAGAAGCTTTCTTT
TRBJ1-1 | 14 | TRBV14 | few | . | CASSLRGSYTEAFF | TGTGCCAGCAGCCTTAGGGGATCCTACACTGAAGCTTTCTTT
TRBJ2-1 | 14 | TRBV28 | many | . | CASATNGLNNEQFF | TGTGCCAGCGCTACGAATGGACTGAACAATGAGCAGTTCTTC
TRBJ2-1 | 11 | TRBV20-1 | many | TRBD2 | CSARLAGEQFF | TGCAGTGCTAGGCTAGCGGGTGAGCAGTTCTTC
TRBJ2-1 | 12 | TRBV2 | few | . | CASLLEGNEQFF | TGTGCCAGCCTCCTTGAGGGAAATGAGCAGTTCTTC
TRBJ2-2 | 15 | TRBV28 | many | . | CASSPPRENTGELFF | TGTGCCAGCAGCCCCCCCAGGGAGAACACCGGGGAGCTGTTTTTT
TRBJ2-3 | 13 | TRBV29-1 | . | . | CSVGSSEADTQYF | TGCAGCGTCGGGAGCTCTGAGGCAGATACGCAGTATTTT
TRBJ1-3 | 13 | TRBV29-1 | many | . | CSVAPSSGNTIYF | TGCAGCGTTGCCCCCAGCTCTGGAAACACCATATATTTT
TRBJ2-7 | 14 | TRBV3-1 | many | . | CASSQVTSRYEQYF | TGTGCCAGCAGCCAAGTTACTAGCCGATACGAGCAGTACTTC
TRBJ2-2 | 14 | TRBV3-1 | . | . | CASTLAPNTGELFF | TGTGCCAGCACCCTAGCGCCGAACACCGGGGAGCTGTTTTTT
TRBJ1-1 | 14 | TRBV5-6 | many | . | CASSSLRGAPEAFF | TGTGCCAGCAGCTCACTAAGGGGGGCCCCTGAAGCTTTCTTT
TRBJ1-4 | 17 | TRBV7-9 | many | . | CASSLAGIRATNEKLFF | TGTGCCAGCAGCTTAGCCGGGATCCGTGCAACTAATGAAAAACTGTTTTTT
TRBJ1-1 | 14 | TRBV18 | . | TRBD1 | CASSPPGGGTEAFF | TGTGCCAGCTCACCTCCAGGGGGAGGCACTGAAGCTTTCTTT
TRBJ2-1 | 14 | TRBV7-3 | many | TRBD1 | CASSFGTGMYEQFF | TGTGCCAGCAGCTTTGGGACAGGGATGTATGAGCAGTTCTTC
TRBJ2-5 | 16 | TRBV7-9 | many | TRBD2 | CASSFGLAGAGETQYF | TGTGCCAGCAGCTTCGGACTAGCGGGAGCAGGGGAGACCCAGTACTTC
TRBJ2-1 | 15 | TRBV7-6 | many | TRBD2 | CASSLAIAGGNEQFF | TGTGCCAGCAGCTTAGCGATAGCGGGTGGCAATGAGCAGTTCTTC
TRBJ1-1 | 12 | TRBV29-1 | many | . | CSPELVSTEAFF | TGCAGCCCCGAGTTGGTGAGCACTGAAGCTTTCTTT
TRBJ1-1 | 16 | TRBV3-1 | few | . | CASTKTGPEVVTEAFF | TGTGCCAGCACCAAGACAGGCCCGGAGGTTGTCACTGAAGCTTTCTTT
TRBJ2-3 | 15 | TRBV4-2 | many | . | CASSQELAGTDTQYF | TGTGCCAGCAGCCAAGAACTAGCAGGCACAGATACGCAGTATTTT
TRBJ2-7 | 12 | TRBV11-2 | many | . | CASSLRNYEQYF | TGTGCCAGCAGCTTGAGGAACTACGAGCAGTACTTC
TRBJ2-5 | 12 | TRBV20-1 | many | . | CSARPHQETQYF | TGCAGTGCTAGGCCCCACCAAGAGACCCAGTACTTC
TRBJ2-7 | 11 | TRBV20-1 | many | . | CSASPSYEQYF | TGCAGTGCTTCACCTTCCTACGAGCAGTACTTC
TRBJ2-2 | 15 | TRBV19 | . | TRBD1 | CASSILLTGPGELFF | TGTGCCAGTAGTATACTTCTGACAGGGCCCGGGGAGCTGTTTTTT
TRBJ1-3 | 18 | TRBV5-1 | many | . | CASSPGRLRTTEGSTIYF | TGCGCCAGCAGCCCCGGCCGGCTAAGGACCACCGAAGGGAGCACCATATATTTT
TRBJ1-1 | 14 | TRBV18 | many | . | CASSLYRENTEAFF | TGTGCCAGCTCACTGTACAGGGAGAACACTGAAGCTTTCTTT
TRBJ1-2 | 15 | TRBV20-1 | many | . | CSARPQPGFSYGYTF | TGCAGTGCTAGGCCGCAACCGGGATTTAGCTATGGCTACACCTTC
TRBJ2-1 | 15 | TRBV11-2 | few | TRBD2 | CASSFSAGGYNEQFF | TGTGCCAGCAGCTTTTCAGCGGGAGGATACAATGAGCAGTTCTTC
TRBJ2-2 | 12 | TRBV29-1 | many | . | CSVRTNTGELFF | TGCAGCGTTCGGACGAACACCGGGGAGCTGTTTTTT
TRBJ2-2 | 14 | TRBV6-4 | many | . | CAAQWEVGTGELFF | TGTGCCGCCCAATGGGAGGTCGGCACCGGGGAGCTGTTTTTT
TRBJ1-1 | 15 | TRBV24-1 | many | TRBD1 | CATSEKDRENTEAFF | TGTGCCACCAGTGAGAAGGACAGGGAGAACACTGAAGCTTTCTTT
TRBJ2-7 | 15 | TRBV3-1 | few | . | CATSHEVGLLREQYF | TGTGCCACCAGCCATGAAGTCGGACTTCTTCGCGAGCAGTACTTC
TRBJ1-5 | 15 | TRBV7-9 | many | . | CASSPESGLNQPQHF | TGTGCCAGCAGCCCAGAATCCGGGCTTAATCAGCCCCAGCATTTT
TRBJ2-5 | 12 | TRBV27 | many | . | CASSFDRRTQYF | TGTGCCAGCAGTTTTGACCGAAGGACCCAGTACTTC